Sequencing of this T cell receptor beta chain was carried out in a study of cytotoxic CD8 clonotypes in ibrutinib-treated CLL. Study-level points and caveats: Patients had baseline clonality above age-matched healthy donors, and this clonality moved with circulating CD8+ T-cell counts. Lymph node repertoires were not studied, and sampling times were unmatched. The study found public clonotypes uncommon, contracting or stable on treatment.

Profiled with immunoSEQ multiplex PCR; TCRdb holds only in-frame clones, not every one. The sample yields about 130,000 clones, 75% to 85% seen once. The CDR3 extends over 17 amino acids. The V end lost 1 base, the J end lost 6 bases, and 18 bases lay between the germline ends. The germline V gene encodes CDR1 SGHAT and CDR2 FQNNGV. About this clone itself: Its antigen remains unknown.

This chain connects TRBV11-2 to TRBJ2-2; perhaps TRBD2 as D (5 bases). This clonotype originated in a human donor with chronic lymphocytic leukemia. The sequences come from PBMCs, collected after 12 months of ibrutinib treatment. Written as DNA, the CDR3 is TGTGCCAGCAGCTTAGGGCCCGGGTATGGAGGACCCGGGGAGCTGTTTTTT. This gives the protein CASSLGPGYGGPGELFF. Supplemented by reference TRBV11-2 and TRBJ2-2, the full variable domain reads EAGVAQSPRYKIIEKRQSVAFWCNPISGHATLYWYQQILGQGPKLLIQFQNNGVVDDSQLPKDRFSAERLKGVDSTLKIQPAKLEDSAVYLCASSLGPGYGGPGELFFGEGSRLTVL.